The 6 T cell receptor beta chains below all came from one sample that was sequenced in a study of control samples from healthy donors and cancer patients. Repertoires were generated with immunoSEQ multiplex PCR, while TCRdb's copy carries only in-frame clones and drops some. Of 150,000 to 180,000 clones in the sample, over 90% were seen once. Sequencing used blood. The origin of the receptors is a man over 45 in good health.

The chain carries TRBV7-6 and TRBJ2-1, with a tentative D call TRBD2 (5 bases). Between the trimmed V and J ends, which lost 2 bases and 3 bases, there was a span of 11 bases. In germline, CDR1 is SGHVS, CDR2 FNYEAQ. CDR3 length: 15 residues. The CDR3 region is CASSLSPGYYNEQFF. For the CDR3, the DNA is TGTGCCAGCAGCTTAAGCCCGGGATACTACAATGAGCAGTTCTTC.

V is TRBV3-1 (or the pseudogene TRBV3-2) and J is TRBJ2-3; TRBD2 matches 7 bases. This CDR3 region has 18 residues. With 0 bases clipped from V and 0 bases from J, the junction kept 9 bases outside the gene matches. From germline, CDR1 is LGHDT and CDR2 YNNKEL (reference sequence). The DNA for the CDR3 is TGTGCCAGCAGCCAAGATTACCCTAGCGGAAGTAGCACAGATACGCAGTATTTT. Its protein is CASSQDYPSGSSTDTQYF.

The rearrangement links TRBV28 to TRBJ2-4; unclear D gene. The CDR3 has 16 amino acids. Germline CDR1 and CDR2: MDHEN and SYDVKM. V dropped 2 bases and J dropped 0 bases, with 11 bases sitting between them. Written as DNA, the CDR3 is TGTGCCAGCAGTTTAGCGGTATCACTAGCCAAAAACATTCAGTACTTC. Its protein product is CASSLAVSLAKNIQYF.

The V and J genes are TRBV6-2 or TRBV6-3 and TRBJ2-3; D may be TRBD1 (8 bases). CDR1 is MNHEY, CDR2 SVGEGT, per germline. V was trimmed by 0 bases and J by 2 bases, leaving 18 bases between them. CDR3 length equals 18 residues. CDR3 DNA sequence: TGTGCCAGCAGTTACTCGGTACAGGGGGGACTAATCACAGATACGCAGTATTTT. Translated, it gives CASSYSVQGGLITDTQYF.

The rearrangement joins TRBV29-1 to TRBJ2-7; D tentatively fits TRBD1 or TRBD2 (6 bases each). V was pared by 3 bases and J by 1 base, with 13 bases between. CDR1 is SQVTM, CDR2 ANQGSEA, per germline. The CDR3 contains 14 residues. The CDR3 nucleotides read TGCAGCGTTGAGGGGGGCGCGGGGTCCTACGAGCAGTACTTC. Its translation is CSVEGGAGSYEQYF.

The chain couples TRBV28 to TRBJ1-1, with 7 bases that match TRBD1. The V segment lost 2 bases and the J segment 4 bases; nucleotides outside the gene matches: 7. The CDR3 has 15 residues. Germline V lookup: CDR1 MDHEN, CDR2 SYDVKM. CDR3 sequence: CASSLVTGAITEAFF. The CDR3 nucleotides are TGTGCCAGCAGTTTAGTCACAGGGGCGATCACTGAAGCTTTCTTT.